This T cell receptor beta chain was sequenced during a study of control samples from healthy donors and cancer patients. Clones were read by immunoSEQ multiplex PCR, and TCRdb kept only the in-frame ones, dropping some. The sample holds over 80,000 clones; more than 75% are singletons and the top ten take approximately 2%. Looked up from germline, CDR1 is SGHRS and CDR2 is YFSETQ. Trimming cost V 4 bases and J 6 bases; bases outside gene matches: 10. The CDR3 consists of 14 residues. The source is a man between 60 and 75 years old in good health. Sequencing input: blood. The chain is built from TRBV5-1 and TRBJ2-7, with 7 bases fitting TRBD1. CDR3 sequence: CASSHRQGGLEQYF. Here the CDR3 DNA reads TGCGCCAGCAGCCACCGACAGGGTGGGCTCGAGCAGTACTTC.